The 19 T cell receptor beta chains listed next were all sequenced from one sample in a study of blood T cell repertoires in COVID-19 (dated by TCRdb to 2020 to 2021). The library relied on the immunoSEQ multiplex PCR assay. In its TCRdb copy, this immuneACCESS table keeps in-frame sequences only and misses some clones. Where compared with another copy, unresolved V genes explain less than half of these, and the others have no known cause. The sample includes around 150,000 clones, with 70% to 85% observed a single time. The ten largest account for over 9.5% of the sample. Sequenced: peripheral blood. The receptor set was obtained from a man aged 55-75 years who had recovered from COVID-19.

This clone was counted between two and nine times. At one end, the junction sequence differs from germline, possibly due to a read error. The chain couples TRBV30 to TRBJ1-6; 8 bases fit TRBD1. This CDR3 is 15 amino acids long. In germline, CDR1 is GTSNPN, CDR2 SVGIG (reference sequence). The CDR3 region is CAWGVTGVYNSPLHF. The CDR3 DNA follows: TGTGCCTGGGGTGTGACAGGGGTCTATAATTCACCCCTCCACTTT.

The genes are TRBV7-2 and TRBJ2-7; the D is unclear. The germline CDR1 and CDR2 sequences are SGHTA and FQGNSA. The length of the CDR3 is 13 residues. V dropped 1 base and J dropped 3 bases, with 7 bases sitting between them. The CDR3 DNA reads TGTGCCAGCAGCTTAGGGCCGTTCTACGAGCAGTACTTC. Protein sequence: CASSLGPFYEQYF.

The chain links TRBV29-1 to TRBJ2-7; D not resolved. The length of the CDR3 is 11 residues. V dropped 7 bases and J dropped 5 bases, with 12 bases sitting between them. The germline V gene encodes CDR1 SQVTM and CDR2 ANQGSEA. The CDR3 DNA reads TGCAGCGCGGTAGTATTAGACGAGCAGTACTTC. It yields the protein CSAVVLDEQYF.

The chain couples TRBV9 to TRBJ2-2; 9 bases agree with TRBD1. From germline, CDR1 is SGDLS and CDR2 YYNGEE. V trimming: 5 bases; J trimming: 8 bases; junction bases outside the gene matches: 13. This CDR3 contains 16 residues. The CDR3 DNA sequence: TGTGCCAGCAGAGCAACAGGGGGCGCTGATTCGGGGGAGCTGTTTTTT. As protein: CASRATGGADSGELFF. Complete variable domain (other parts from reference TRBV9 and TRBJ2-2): DSGVTQTPKHLITATGQRVTLRCSPRSGDLSVYWYQQSLDQGLQFLIQYYNGEERAKGNILERFSAQQFPDLHSELNLSSLELGDSALYFCASRATGGADSGELFFGEGSRLTVL.

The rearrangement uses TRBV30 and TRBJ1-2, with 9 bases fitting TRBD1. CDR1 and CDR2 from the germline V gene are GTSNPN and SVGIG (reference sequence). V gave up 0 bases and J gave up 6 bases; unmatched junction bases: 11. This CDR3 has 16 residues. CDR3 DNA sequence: TGTGCCTGGAGTGTCGCCGGGACAGGGAGGGCCCATGGCTACACCTTC. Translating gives CAWSVAGTGRAHGYTF.

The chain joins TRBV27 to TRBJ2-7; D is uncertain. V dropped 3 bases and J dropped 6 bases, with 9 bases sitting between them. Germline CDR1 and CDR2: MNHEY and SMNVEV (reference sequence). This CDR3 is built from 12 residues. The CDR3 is CASSFNGLEQYF. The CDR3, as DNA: TGTGCCAGCAGTTTTAATGGGCTCGAGCAGTACTTC.

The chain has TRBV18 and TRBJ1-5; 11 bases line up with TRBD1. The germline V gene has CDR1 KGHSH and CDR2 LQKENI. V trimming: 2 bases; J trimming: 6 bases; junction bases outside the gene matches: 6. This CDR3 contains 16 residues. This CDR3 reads CASSPFPGQGVQPQHF. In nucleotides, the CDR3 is TGTGCCAGCTCACCATTTCCGGGACAGGGGGTTCAGCCCCAGCATTTT.

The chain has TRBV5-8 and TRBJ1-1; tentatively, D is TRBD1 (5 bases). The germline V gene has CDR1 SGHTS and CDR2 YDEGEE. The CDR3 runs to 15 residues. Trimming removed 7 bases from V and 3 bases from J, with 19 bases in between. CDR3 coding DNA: TGTGCCAGCTCGTCTGCTATGGGGCGGTACACTGAAGCTTTCTTT. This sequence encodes CASSSAMGRYTEAFF.

CDR3 residues: CASRRDILNTEAFF. In DNA, the CDR3 is TGTGCCAGCAGACGGGACATATTGAACACTGAAGCTTTCTTT. V and J are TRBV3-1 (or the pseudogene TRBV3-2) and TRBJ1-1; the D gene is possibly TRBD1 (6 bases). Looked up from germline, CDR1 is LGHDT and CDR2 is YNNKEL (reference sequence). V was shortened by 6 bases and J by 0 bases, with 11 bases between the two germline ends. The CDR3 is 14 residues long.

The CDR3 nucleotides read TGTGCCAGCAGTGGTCAGGGATCTGGGAACACTGAAGCTTTCTTT. Protein product: CASSGQGSGNTEAFF. The chain links TRBV2 to TRBJ1-1; perhaps TRBD1 as D (5 bases). V lost 4 bases and J lost 1, with 13 bases in between. Germline V gene lookup returns CDR1 SNHLY and CDR2 FYNNEI. CDR3 length: 15 amino acids.

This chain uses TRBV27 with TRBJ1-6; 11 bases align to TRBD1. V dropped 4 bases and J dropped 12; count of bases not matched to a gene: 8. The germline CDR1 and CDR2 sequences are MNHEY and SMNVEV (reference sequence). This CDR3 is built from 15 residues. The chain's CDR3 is CASSWGQGVLIPLHF. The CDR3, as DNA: TGTGCCAGCAGTTGGGGACAGGGGGTTTTGATACCCCTCCACTTT.

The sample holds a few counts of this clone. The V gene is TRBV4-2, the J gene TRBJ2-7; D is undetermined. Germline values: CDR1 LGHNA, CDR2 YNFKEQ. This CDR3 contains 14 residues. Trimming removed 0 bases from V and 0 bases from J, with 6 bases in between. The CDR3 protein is CASSQDRSSYEQYF. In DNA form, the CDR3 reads TGTGCCAGCAGCCAAGATCGGAGCTCCTACGAGCAGTACTTC.

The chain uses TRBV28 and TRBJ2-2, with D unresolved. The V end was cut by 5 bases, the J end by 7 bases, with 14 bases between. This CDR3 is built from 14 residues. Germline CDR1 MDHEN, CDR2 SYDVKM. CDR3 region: CASSLGPFLGELFF. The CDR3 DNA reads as TGTGCCAGCAGTCTGGGCCCATTTCTCGGGGAGCTGTTTTTT.

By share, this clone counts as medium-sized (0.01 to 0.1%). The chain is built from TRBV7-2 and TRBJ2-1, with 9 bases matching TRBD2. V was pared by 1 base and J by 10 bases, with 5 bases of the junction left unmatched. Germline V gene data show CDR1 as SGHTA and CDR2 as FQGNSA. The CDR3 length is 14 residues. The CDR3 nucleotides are TGTGCCAGCAGCTTAGAGGCGACTAGCGGCGAGCAGTTCTTC. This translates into CASSLEATSGEQFF. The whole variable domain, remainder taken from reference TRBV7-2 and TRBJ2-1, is GAGVSQSPSNKVTEKGKDVELRCDPISGHTALYWYRQSLGQGLEFLIYFQGNSAPDKSGLPSDRFSAERTGGSVSTLTIQRTQQEDSAVYLCASSLEATSGEQFFGPGTRLTVL.

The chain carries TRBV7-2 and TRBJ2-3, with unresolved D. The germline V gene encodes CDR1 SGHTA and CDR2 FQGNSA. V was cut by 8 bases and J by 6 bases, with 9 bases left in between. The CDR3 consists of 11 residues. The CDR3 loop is CASPVGDTQYF. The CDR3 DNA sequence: TGTGCCAGCCCGGTCGGGGATACGCAGTATTTT. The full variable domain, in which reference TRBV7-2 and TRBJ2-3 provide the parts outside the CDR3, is GAGVSQSPSNKVTEKGKDVELRCDPISGHTALYWYRQSLGQGLEFLIYFQGNSAPDKSGLPSDRFSAERTGGSVSTLTIQRTQQEDSAVYLCASPVGDTQYFGPGTRLTVL.

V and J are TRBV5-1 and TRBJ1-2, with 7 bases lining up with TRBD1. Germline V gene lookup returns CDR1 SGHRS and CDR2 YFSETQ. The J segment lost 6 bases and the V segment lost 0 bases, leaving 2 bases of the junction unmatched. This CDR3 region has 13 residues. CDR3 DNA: TGCGCCAGCAGCTTGGGGCAGGGGGATGGCTACACCTTC. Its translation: CASSLGQGDGYTF.

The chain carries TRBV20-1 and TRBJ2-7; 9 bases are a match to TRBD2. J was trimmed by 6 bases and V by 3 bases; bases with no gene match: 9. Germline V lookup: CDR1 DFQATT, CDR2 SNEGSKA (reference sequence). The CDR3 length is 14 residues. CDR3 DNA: TGCAGTGCTAGTGATGGCGGGAGGGCCACCGAGCAGTACTTC. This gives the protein CSASDGGRATEQYF.

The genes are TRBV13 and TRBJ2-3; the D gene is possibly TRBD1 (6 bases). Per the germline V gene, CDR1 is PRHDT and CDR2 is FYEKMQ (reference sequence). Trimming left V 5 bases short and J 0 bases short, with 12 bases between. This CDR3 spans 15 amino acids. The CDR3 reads CASSDRTDSTDTQYF. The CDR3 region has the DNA TGTGCCAGCAGCGATCGGACAGATAGCACAGATACGCAGTATTTT. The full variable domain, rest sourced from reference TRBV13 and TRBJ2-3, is AAGVIQSPRHLIKEKRETATLKCYPIPRHDTVYWYQQGPGQDPQFLISFYEKMQSDKGSIPDRFSAQQFSDYHSELNMSSLELGDSALYFCASSDRTDSTDTQYFGPGTRLTVL.

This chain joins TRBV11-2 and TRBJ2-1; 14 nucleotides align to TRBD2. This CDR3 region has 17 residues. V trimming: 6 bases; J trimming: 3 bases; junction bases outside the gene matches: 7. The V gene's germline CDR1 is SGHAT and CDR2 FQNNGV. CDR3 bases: TGTGCCAGCAGGGGGGGGACTAGCGGGAGTAACTACAATGAGCAGTTCTTC. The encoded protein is CASRGGTSGSNYNEQFF.